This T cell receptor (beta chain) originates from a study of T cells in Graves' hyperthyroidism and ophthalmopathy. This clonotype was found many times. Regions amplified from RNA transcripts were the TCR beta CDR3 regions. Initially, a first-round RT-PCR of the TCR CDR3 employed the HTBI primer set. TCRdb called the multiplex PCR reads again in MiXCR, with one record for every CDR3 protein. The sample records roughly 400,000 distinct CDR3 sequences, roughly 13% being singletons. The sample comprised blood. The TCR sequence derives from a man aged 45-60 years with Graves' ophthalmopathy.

The CDR3 here is CASGGGGSSYNEQFF. DNA of the CDR3: TGCGCCAGCGGCGGAGGAGGGAGCTCCTACAATGAGCAGTTCTTC. The chain has TRBV5-1 and TRBJ2-1, with a weak D call TRBD2 (6 bases). Germline-derived CDR1 and CDR2 are SGHRS and YFSETQ. The ends were cut back, 7 bases at V and 0 bases at J, with 14 bases in the middle. The CDR3 sequence is 15 residues long.